Listed below are T cell receptor beta chains from one sample, sequenced in a study of blood T cell repertoires in COVID-19. Clones were sequenced by immunoSEQ multiplex PCR, and TCRdb holds only the in-frame ones, with some missing. The sample holds hundreds of thousands of clones, roughly 90% seen once. Material for sequencing was PBMCs or T cells enriched from blood (not recorded which). The source of these receptors is a woman aged 50 to 65 in a cohort exposed to, infected with or recovered from COVID-19 (not recorded which). The CDR3 runs from the conserved cysteine through the conserved F or W. A D gene is named only where the DNA matches it firmly. Size tells how often a clone was seen (once, few, many) or the class of an expanded clone, and some rows leave it out.

v_gene	d_gene	j_gene	abundance	CDR3aa	CDR3nt
TRBV7-9	-	TRBJ1-2	-	CASSLVGGGYGYTF	TGTGCCAGCAGCTTAGTGGGCGGGGGCTATGGCTACACCTTC
TRBV5-5	-	TRBJ1-5	-	CASSPGRGSNQPQHF	TGTGCCAGCAGCCCCGGACGGGGAAGCAATCAGCCCCAGCATTTT
TRBV9	TRBD2	TRBJ2-6	-	CASSFTTSGASGANVLTF	TGTGCCAGCAGCTTTACGACTAGCGGGGCCTCTGGGGCCAACGTCCTGACTTTC
TRBV7-9	TRBD1	TRBJ1-3	-	CASSLWTGGYGNTIYF	TGTGCCAGCAGCCTATGGACAGGGGGTTATGGAAACACCATATATTTT
TRBV5-1	-	TRBJ2-5	-	CASSLSGEETQYF	TGCGCCAGCAGCTTATCTGGGGAGGAGACCCAGTACTTC
TRBV28	-	TRBJ1-6	-	CASTRDMTPLHF	TGTGCCAGCACGCGAGATATGACACCCCTCCACTTT
TRBV10-2	-	TRBJ2-1	-	CASSESWAASYNEQFF	TGCGCCAGCAGTGAGTCGTGGGCAGCTTCCTACAATGAGCAGTTCTTC
TRBV9	-	TRBJ1-3	-	CASSVDRDSGNTIYF	TGTGCCAGCAGCGTCGACAGAGACTCTGGAAACACCATATATTTT
TRBV6-6	-	TRBJ2-2	-	CASSSPIDTGELFF	TGTGCCAGCAGTTCCCCCATAGACACCGGGGAGCTGTTTTTT
TRBV4-2	TRBD2	TRBJ2-3	-	CASSQDREAGTDTQYF	TGTGCCAGCAGCCAAGATCGGGAGGCAGGCACAGATACGCAGTATTTT
TRBV6-5	-	TRBJ1-5	-	CASSRELGNQPQHF	TGTGCCAGCAGCAGGGAACTCGGCAATCAGCCCCAGCATTTT
TRBV5-6	-	TRBJ2-1	-	CASSFGQGSSYNEQFF	TGTGCCAGCAGCTTCGGGCAGGGGAGCTCCTACAATGAGCAGTTCTTC
TRBV19	-	TRBJ1-5	few	CASSLHWRGNQPQHF	TGTGCCAGTAGTCTCCACTGGAGGGGCAATCAGCCCCAGCATTTT
TRBV5-1	-	TRBJ2-1	-	CASTTGGPYNEQFF	TGCGCCAGCACCACGGGGGGCCCCTACAATGAGCAGTTCTTC
TRBV6-5	-	TRBJ2-3	-	CASTMRALTDTQYF	TGTGCCAGCACGATGAGGGCGCTCACAGATACGCAGTATTTT
TRBV4-1	-	TRBJ2-7	-	CASSPGNDEQYF	TGCGCCAGCAGCCCTGGCAACGACGAGCAGTACTTC
TRBV7-2	TRBD1	TRBJ1-3	once	CASRLAPTGAGNTIYF	TGTGCCAGCAGATTAGCCCCGACAGGGGCAGGAAACACCATATATTTT
TRBV15	-	TRBJ2-1	few	CATSRGTRGYVPEQFF	TGTGCCACCAGCAGAGGAACCCGGGGGTACGTCCCCGAGCAGTTCTTC
TRBV9	-	TRBJ2-2	-	CASSPLAGNTGELFF	TGTGCCAGCAGCCCGCTTGCGGGTAACACCGGGGAGCTGTTTTTT
TRBV5-8	-	TRBJ1-2	-	CASSLAGRGYTF	TGTGCCAGCAGCTTGGCCGGTCGTGGCTACACCTTC
TRBV2	TRBD1	TRBJ2-7	-	CASSRDRIYEQYF	TGTGCCAGCAGTCGGGACAGGATCTACGAGCAGTACTTC
TRBV3-1/TRBV3-2	TRBD2	TRBJ2-1	-	CASSQVRGLAGEWLWVF	TGTGCCAGCAGCCAAGTGAGGGGACTAGCGGGGGAATGGTTATGGGTCTTC